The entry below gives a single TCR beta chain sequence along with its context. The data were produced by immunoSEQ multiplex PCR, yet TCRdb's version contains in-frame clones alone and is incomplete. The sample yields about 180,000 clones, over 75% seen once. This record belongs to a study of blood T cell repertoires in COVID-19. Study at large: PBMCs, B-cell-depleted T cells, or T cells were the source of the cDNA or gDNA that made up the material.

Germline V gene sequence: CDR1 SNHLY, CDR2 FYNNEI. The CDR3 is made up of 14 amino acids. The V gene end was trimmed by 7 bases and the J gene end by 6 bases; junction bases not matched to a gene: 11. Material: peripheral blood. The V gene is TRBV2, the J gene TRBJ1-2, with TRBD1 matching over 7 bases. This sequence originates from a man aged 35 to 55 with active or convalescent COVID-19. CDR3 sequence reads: CASTYRGLSDGYTF. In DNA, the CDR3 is TGTGCCAGCACCTACAGGGGCCTTAGCGATGGCTACACCTTC.